One and the same sample provided the 27 T cell receptor beta chains below, sequenced in a study of T cell changes during pregnancy in multiple sclerosis. Produced via immunoSEQ multiplex PCR; TCRdb's table is partial and in-frame only. The data contain around 71,000 clones, about 92% of them singletons. Sequenced material: peripheral blood, taken in the third trimester of pregnancy. The receptors come from a female donor with multiple sclerosis, enrolled in a pregnancy study.

J is TRBJ2-1 and V is TRBV6-4; no firm D call. V lost 0 bases, J lost 0 bases, and 12 bases lay in between. Germline values: CDR1 MRHNA, CDR2 SNTAGT. The CDR3 spans 17 residues. The CDR3: CASSDSLSAISYNEQFF. Written as DNA, the CDR3 is TGTGCCAGCAGTGACTCTCTGAGCGCCATCTCCTACAATGAGCAGTTCTTC.

Only a few counts were recorded for this clone. The chain joins TRBV15 to TRBJ2-7, with D unclear. This CDR3 spans 11 amino acids. Trimming pared 3 bases from V and 7 bases from J, leaving 7 bases between. Looked up from germline, CDR1 is LNHNV and CDR2 is YYDKDF (reference sequence). As DNA, the CDR3 is TGTGCCACCAGCAGCCTCGGTGAGCAGTACTTC. Protein sequence: CATSSLGEQYF.

This clone showed up just once. The chain uses TRBV6-5 and TRBJ2-7; perhaps TRBD1 as D (6 bases). Germline V gene lookup returns CDR1 MNHEY and CDR2 SVGAGI. CDR3 length: 15 amino acids. V lost 5 bases and J 4 bases, leaving 18 bases between the germline ends. CDR3 sequence: CASSPYRGQGYEQYF. The CDR3, as DNA: TGTGCCAGCAGTCCCTATAGGGGTCAGGGGTACGAGCAGTACTTC.

V is TRBV28 and J is TRBJ1-2, with 7 bases identical to TRBD1. V trimming: 1 base; J trimming: 4 bases; junction bases outside the gene matches: 0. Germline CDR1 is MDHEN and CDR2 is SYDVKM. CDR3 length equals 13 residues. The CDR3 DNA sequence: TGTGCCAGCAGTTTATCAGGGGGCTATGGCTACACCTTC. Its translation: CASSLSGGYGYTF.

The chain links TRBV6-1 to TRBJ2-1; 9 positions match TRBD1. The germline V gene has CDR1 MNHNS and CDR2 SASEGT. This CDR3 has 18 amino acids. V gave up 1 base and J gave up 7 bases; unmatched junction bases: 14. The CDR3 coding sequence is TGTGCCAGCAGTGAAGAGTGGACCGGGACAGGGAGTGGGAATGAGCAGTTCTTC. Amino acids: CASSEEWTGTGSGNEQFF.

The chain carries TRBV30 and TRBJ1-2; D might be TRBD1 (5 bases). CDR3 size: 13 residues. Germline loops: CDR1 GTSNPN, CDR2 SVGIG (reference sequence). With 2 bases removed from V and 6 bases from J, the gap between germline ends came to 13 bases. This CDR3 is CAWSPPGRDGYTF. The CDR3 DNA follows: TGTGCCTGGAGTCCCCCAGGGAGGGATGGCTACACCTTC.

The chain links TRBV29-1 to TRBJ1-5; 9 nucleotides agree with TRBD1. With V trimmed by 6 bases and J by 7 bases, 7 bases remained unmatched. Per germline, CDR1 SQVTM and CDR2 ANQGSEA. The CDR3 runs 13 residues. The CDR3 sequence is CSVSTGGRQPQHF. The CDR3 nucleotides read TGCAGCGTCTCCACAGGGGGCAGGCAGCCCCAGCATTTT.

This sequence joins TRBV11-2 and TRBJ2-5, with D maybe TRBD2 (5 bases). The CDR3 spans 15 residues. CDR1 is SGHAT, CDR2 FQNNGV, per germline. The V gene lost 5 bases and the J gene lost 5 bases, with 18 bases spanning the gap. The CDR3 is CASSPRLDSGETQYF. CDR3 bases: TGTGCCAGCAGCCCTCGTCTGGACTCGGGGGAGACCCAGTACTTC.

The rearrangement uses TRBV7-3 and TRBJ2-3; D is possibly TRBD2 (6 bases). Trimming left V 5 bases short and J 9 bases short, with 12 bases between. CDR1 is SGHTA and CDR2 is FQGTGA in the germline V gene. The CDR3 has 12 amino acids. In nucleotides, the CDR3 is TGTGCCAGCAGCCTCCAGGGAGGAACGCAGTATTTT. Protein sequence: CASSLQGGTQYF. Using reference TRBV7-3 and TRBJ2-3 for the parts outside the CDR3, the full variable domain is GAGVSQTPSNKVTEKGKYVELRCDPISGHTALYWYRQSLGQGPEFLIYFQGTGAADDSGLPNDRFFAVRPEGSVSTLKIQRTERGDSAVYLCASSLQGGTQYFGPGTRLTVL.

J is TRBJ2-3 and V is TRBV5-1; weak D call: TRBD1 (5 bases). CDR3 size: 12 residues. The V gene lost 6 bases and the J gene lost 5 bases, with 10 bases spanning the gap. Per germline, CDR1 SGHRS and CDR2 YFSETQ. This CDR3 is CASNRRGDTQYF. The DNA of the CDR3 is TGCGCCAGCAACAGGCGAGGAGATACGCAGTATTTT.

CDR3 loop: CASSQEFQAGGSEQFF. DNA of the CDR3: TGTGCCAGCAGCCAAGAGTTTCAAGCGGGAGGGAGCGAGCAGTTCTTC. V usage is TRBV4-2 and J usage is TRBJ2-1, with 10 bases identical to TRBD2. There are 16 residues in the CDR3. Losses at the gene ends were 0 bases for V and 10 bases for J; bases not matched to a gene: 9. The germline gives CDR1 LGHNA, CDR2 YNFKEQ.

The gene calls are TRBV9 and TRBJ2-3; D gene uncertain. V lost 3 bases, J lost 0 bases, and 11 bases lay in between. CDR1 is SGDLS, CDR2 YYNGEE, per germline. This CDR3 is 15 amino acids long. In DNA, the CDR3 is TGTGCCAGCAGCGCAGGTGGTACTAGCACAGATACGCAGTATTTT. Translated: CASSAGGTSTDTQYF.

CDR3 sequence reads: CASSLVIQGRETQYF. The CDR3 nucleotides are TGCGCCAGCAGCTTGGTTATACAGGGGAGGGAGACCCAGTACTTC. The chain employs TRBV5-1 and TRBJ2-5; TRBD1 is a possible D gene (7 bases). Germline V gene sequence: CDR1 SGHRS, CDR2 YFSETQ. The CDR3 consists of 15 residues. The V gene lost 0 bases and the J gene lost 5 bases, with 14 bases spanning the gap.

The chain is built from TRBV28 and TRBJ2-7; D remains ambiguous. CDR1 and CDR2 from the germline V gene are MDHEN and SYDVKM. The CDR3 consists of 14 residues. V lost 3 bases to trimming and J lost 1 base, with 10 bases between them. CDR3 bases: TGTGCCAGCAGTTTTCTAAGTGTATCCTACGAGCAGTACTTC. Residues: CASSFLSVSYEQYF.

This chain links TRBV19 with TRBJ2-5; TRBD2 matches 8 bases. J gave up 3 bases and V 7 bases, and 16 bases lay outside the gene matches. This CDR3 contains 17 residues. Germline V gives CDR1 LNHDA, CDR2 SQIVND (reference sequence). CDR3 sequence reads: CASTLPGVGSGKETQYF. The CDR3 DNA sequence: TGTGCCAGTACCCTCCCGGGTGTGGGTAGCGGGAAAGAGACCCAGTACTTC.

This clone showed up just once. The V call is TRBV27, the J call TRBJ2-5, with D maybe TRBD2 (6 bases). With 3 bases removed from V and 5 bases from J, the gap between germline ends came to 10 bases. The CDR3 covers 13 residues. Germline CDR1 and CDR2: MNHEY and SMNVEV (reference sequence). The CDR3 here is CASSFGGYETQYF. DNA of the CDR3: TGTGCCAGCAGTTTTGGAGGGTACGAGACCCAGTACTTC.

The chain employs TRBV27 and TRBJ2-5; D is perhaps TRBD2 (6 bases). Between the trimmed V and J ends, which lost 3 bases and 2 bases, there was a span of 13 bases. The germline V gene encodes CDR1 MNHEY and CDR2 SMNVEV (reference sequence). This CDR3 has 15 amino acids. The CDR3 region is CASSFGYGLQETQYF. CDR3 bases: TGTGCCAGCAGTTTTGGGTACGGACTACAAGAGACCCAGTACTTC.

The chain recombines TRBV30 with TRBJ2-1; D possibly corresponds to TRBD1 (5 bases). Looked up from germline, CDR1 is GTSNPN and CDR2 is SVGIG (reference sequence). The V end lost 0 bases, the J end lost 15 bases, and 12 bases lay between the germline ends. This CDR3 is 11 amino acids long. For the CDR3, the DNA is TGTGCCTGGAGTGTGACTGGGGCGCCGTTCTTC. Encoded protein: CAWSVTGAPFF. Filled out from reference TRBV30 and TRBJ2-1, the complete variable domain reads SQTIHQWPATLVQPVGSPLSLECTVEGTSNPNLYWYRQAAGRGLQLLFYSVGIGQISSEVPQNLSASRPQDRQFILSSKKLLLSDSGFYLCAWSVTGAPFFGPGTRLTVL.

This clone was detected only once. Other DNA sequences in this specimen translate into the identical CDR3. The chain has TRBV4-2 and TRBJ2-3; 12 bases match TRBD2. In germline, CDR1 is LGHNA, CDR2 YNFKEQ. The V and J ends lost 4 bases and 6 bases, in that order; junction bases with no gene match: 8. The CDR3 totals 16 residues. CDR3 amino acids: CASSPRLAGEGDTQYF. The CDR3 DNA reads as TGTGCCAGCAGCCCTCGACTAGCGGGAGAGGGGGATACGCAGTATTTT.

The rearrangement joins TRBV5-5 to TRBJ2-4; 11 bases are shared with TRBD2. CDR1 and CDR2 from the germline V gene are SGHKS and YYEKEE (reference sequence). The CDR3 consists of 19 residues. The junction had 8 bases not matched to a gene; V was cut back by 0 bases and J by 0 bases. CDR3 residues: CASSLEGTSGNLAKNIQYF. The DNA for the CDR3 is TGTGCCAGCAGCTTGGAAGGGACTAGCGGTAACCTAGCCAAAAACATTCAGTACTTC. The full variable domain, completed using reference TRBV5-5 and TRBJ2-4, is DAGVTQSPTHLIKTRGQQVTLRCSPISGHKSVSWYQQVLGQGPQFIFQYYEKEERGRGNFPDRFSARQFPNYSSELNVNALLLGDSALYLCASSLEGTSGNLAKNIQYFGAGTRLSVL.

This clone has just one count. The chain recombines TRBV6-5 with TRBJ2-1, with 13 nucleotides matching TRBD2. Germline V gives CDR1 MNHEY, CDR2 SVGAGI. The trim removed 6 bases at V and 7 bases at J, leaving 6 bases unmatched. CDR3 length: 15 amino acids. The CDR3 protein is CASSPGTSGINEQFF. The CDR3 nucleotides are TGTGCCAGCAGCCCCGGGACTAGCGGGATAAATGAGCAGTTCTTC.

This rearrangement joins TRBV7-9 to TRBJ1-5, with TRBD1 matching 8 bases. The germline V gene has CDR1 SEHNR and CDR2 FQNEAQ (reference sequence). Losses at the gene ends were 5 bases for V and 5 bases for J; bases not matched to a gene: 5. The CDR3 is 14 amino acids. CDR3 region: CASSQTQGDQPQHF. As DNA, the CDR3 is TGTGCCAGCAGCCAGACACAGGGGGATCAGCCCCAGCATTTT. Using reference TRBV7-9 and TRBJ1-5 for the parts outside the CDR3, the full variable domain is DTGVSQNPRHKITKRGQNVTFRCDPISEHNRLYWYRQTLGQGPEFLTYFQNEAQLEKSRLLSDRFSAERPKGSFSTLEIQRTEQGDSAMYLCASSQTQGDQPQHFGDGTRLSIL.

The genes are TRBV7-9 and TRBJ2-1; 10 bases are shared with TRBD2. The CDR3 runs 15 residues. V lost 1 base and J lost 8; bases outside the gene matches: 5. Germline values: CDR1 SEHNR, CDR2 FQNEAQ (reference sequence). CDR3 amino acids: CASSLGRLAGDEQFF. The DNA for the CDR3 is TGTGCCAGCAGCTTAGGGAGGCTAGCGGGAGATGAGCAGTTCTTC.

This clone has a single count. The chain combines TRBV6-1 with TRBJ2-7; D might be TRBD1 (6 bases). This CDR3 comprises 11 residues. Germline V gene sequence: CDR1 MNHNS, CDR2 SASEGT. With 6 bases removed from V and 7 bases from J, the gap between germline ends came to 10 bases. The CDR3 reads CASRQGWEQYF. CDR3 DNA: TGTGCCAGCAGACAGGGCTGGGAGCAGTACTTC.

The chain's CDR3 is CSVEGGGSNIQYF. The DNA for the CDR3 is TGCAGCGTTGAAGGCGGGGGAAGCAACATTCAGTACTTC. The J gene is TRBJ2-4, the V gene TRBV29-1, with 7 bases aligning to TRBD2. This CDR3 contains 13 residues. V lost 1 base, J lost 7 bases, and 4 bases stayed unmatched. Per the germline V gene, CDR1 is SQVTM and CDR2 is ANQGSEA.

J is TRBJ1-2 and V is TRBV5-4; D may be TRBD1 (5 bases). This CDR3 has 16 residues. V dropped 3 bases and J dropped 4 bases, with 19 bases sitting between them. Germline-derived CDR1 and CDR2 are SGHNT and YYREEE (reference sequence). The DNA for the CDR3 is TGTGCCAGCAGCTCCCTACAGGTCTTAACGGCCTATGGCTACACCTTC. Translation gives CASSSLQVLTAYGYTF. Based on the CDR3 plus reference TRBV5-4 and TRBJ1-2, the full variable domain is ETGVTQSPTHLIKTRGQQVTLRCSSQSGHNTVSWYQQALGQGPQFIFQYYREEENGRGNFPPRFSGLQFPNYSSELNVNALELDDSALYLCASSSLQVLTAYGYTFGSGTRLTVV.

The DNA of the CDR3 is TGTGCCAGCACTCTAGCGGGGGGGTACTACGAGCAGTACTTC. Its translation is CASTLAGGYYEQYF. The chain employs TRBV6-4 and TRBJ2-7; 12 bases are a match to TRBD2. The junction had 4 bases not matched to a gene; V was cut back by 7 bases and J by 3 bases. The CDR3 spans 14 residues. CDR1 MRHNA and CDR2 SNTAGT come from the germline V gene.